These 22 T cell receptor beta chains share one sample of origin, sequenced in a study of T cell repertoires in cytomegalovirus infection. These receptors' targets are unknown. TCRdb used MiXCR to reprocess the reads, holding one entry per CDR3 protein. The table records approximately 500,000 distinct CDR3 sequences, 33% of them present only once. Sequenced here: cultured PBMCs, sampled from culture after CMV antigen stimulation. Receptor source: a human donor in good health (CMV status not recorded). Some clones in this sample may be carry-over from other donors' samples.

The rearrangement joins TRBV7-6 to TRBJ2-1; the D call may be TRBD1 or TRBD2 (5 bases each). V was cut by 5 bases and J by 4 bases, with 12 bases left in between. CDR1 and CDR2 (germline): SGHVS, FNYEAQ. The CDR3 spans 14 residues. The CDR3 region has the DNA TGTGCCAGCAGCGCTAGCAGGGATTACAATGAGCAGTTCTTC. It encodes CASSASRDYNEQFF.

This clonotype was counted a few times. The chain uses TRBV19 and TRBJ1-1, with 10 nucleotides matching TRBD1. From germline, CDR1 is LNHDA and CDR2 SQIVND (reference sequence). The length of the CDR3 is 15 residues. Trimming cost V 5 bases and J 6 bases; bases outside gene matches: 9. This CDR3 is CASSGYGTGDPEAFF. CDR3 in DNA: TGTGCCAGTAGTGGATACGGGACAGGGGACCCTGAAGCTTTCTTT.

This clonotype has only a few counts. This rearrangement joins TRBV7-2 to TRBJ1-6, with a tentative D call TRBD1 (6 bases). Germline V gene data show CDR1 as SGHTA and CDR2 as FQGNSA. This CDR3 comprises 16 residues. V dropped 1 base and J dropped 10 bases, with 17 bases sitting between them. The DNA of the CDR3 is TGTGCCAGCAGCTTAGTAGGGACAAGGAACGGCTCACCCCTCCACTTT. Translation: CASSLVGTRNGSPLHF.

In its sample, this clonotype was seen many times. CDR3 residues: CASSLGQGGNQPQHF. The CDR3 region has the DNA TGTGCCAGCAGTTTGGGGCAGGGGGGAAATCAGCCCCAGCATTTT. The V call is TRBV28, the J call TRBJ1-5; TRBD1 matches at 7 bases. Per germline, CDR1 MDHEN and CDR2 SYDVKM. Germline trimming cut 3 bases from V and 4 bases from J; bases unmatched to any gene: 6. This CDR3 contains 15 residues.

This clonotype was found many times. V and J are TRBV27 and TRBJ2-6; D remains unclear. Germline assignment: CDR1 MNHEY and CDR2 SMNVEV (reference sequence). The CDR3 is 13 residues long. V shed 7 bases and J shed 1 base, with 5 bases lying between them. In nucleotides, the CDR3 is TGTGCCAGCAAGGATTCTGGGGCCAACGTCCTGACTTTC. Translating gives CASKDSGANVLTF. Supplemented by reference TRBV27 and TRBJ2-6, the full variable domain reads EAQVTQNPRYLITVTGKKLTVTCSQNMNHEYMSWYRQDPGLGLRQIYYSMNVEVTDKGDVPEGYKVSRKEKRNFPLILESPSPNQTSLYFCASKDSGANVLTFGAGSRLTVL.

This chain uses TRBV27 with TRBJ2-7, with no clear D. V gave up 3 bases and J gave up 2 bases, with 11 bases separating them. This CDR3 region has 14 residues. CDR1 and CDR2 from the germline V gene are MNHEY and SMNVEV (reference sequence). The CDR3 DNA is TGTGCCAGCAGTTTCTCGAGCTCTACCTACGAGCAGTACTTC. This translates into CASSFSSSTYEQYF.

This chain uses TRBV6-2 or TRBV6-3 with TRBJ2-3; D might be TRBD2 (5 bases). This CDR3 has 15 residues. V was clipped by 2 bases and J by 3 bases, with 12 bases between them. Germline assignment: CDR1 MNHEY and CDR2 SVGEGT. CDR3 sequence: CASSYDGEGTDTQYF. The DNA of the CDR3 is TGTGCCAGCAGTTACGATGGCGAGGGAACAGATACGCAGTATTTT.

This clonotype showed up just a few times. The V and J genes are TRBV11-2 and TRBJ1-2; D is unclear. V lost 0 bases and J lost 4, with 9 bases in between. The CDR3 totals 14 residues. Germline V lookup: CDR1 SGHAT, CDR2 FQNNGV. CDR3 protein: CASSLESPSYGYTF. CDR3 DNA: TGTGCCAGCAGCTTAGAATCACCGAGCTATGGCTACACCTTC.

The rearrangement joins TRBV9 to TRBJ2-1; 9 positions agree with TRBD2. CDR3 length: 16 residues. V shed 4 bases and J 0 bases; nucleotides not matched to a gene: 5. CDR1 and CDR2 from the germline V gene are SGDLS and YYNGEE. The CDR3 is CASSPRLAVSYNEQFF. The CDR3 DNA sequence: TGTGCCAGCAGCCCCCGACTAGCGGTCTCCTACAATGAGCAGTTCTTC.

This clonotype was recorded a few times. The V and J genes are TRBV7-2 and TRBJ2-2, with D possibly TRBD2 on 5 matching bases. The CDR3 has 14 amino acids. Germline V gene data show CDR1 as SGHTA and CDR2 as FQGNSA. Trimming shortened V by 8 bases and J by 5 bases, and 15 bases separated the two germline ends. The CDR3 DNA follows: TGTGCCAGCCTTAGGGCGGGTCTTACCGGGGAGCTGTTTTTT. Encoded protein: CASLRAGLTGELFF.

In its sample, this clonotype was seen a few times. CDR3 sequence reads: CASSYLAGVDEQFF. The DNA of the CDR3 is TGTGCCAGCAGTTATTTAGCGGGAGTCGATGAGCAGTTCTTC. The chain links TRBV6-5 to TRBJ2-1; 9 positions agree with TRBD2. Germline V lookup: CDR1 MNHEY, CDR2 SVGAGI. V lost 3 bases to trimming and J lost 8 bases; unmatched junction nucleotides: 5. This CDR3 is 14 amino acids long.

The J gene is TRBJ1-5, the V gene TRBV12-3 or TRBV12-4, with 10 bases fitting TRBD1. V trimming: 8 bases; J trimming: 3 bases; junction bases outside the gene matches: 7. This CDR3 contains 15 residues. CDR3 DNA sequence: TGTGCCAGCCAGGACAGGGGGAGAAACAATCAGCCCCAGCATTTT. Its translation is CASQDRGRNNQPQHF.

J is TRBJ2-3 and V is TRBV2; TRBD2 matches 7 bases. Germline trimming cut 6 bases from V and 6 bases from J; bases unmatched to any gene: 15. Germline-derived CDR1 and CDR2 are SNHLY and FYNNEI. The CDR3 is 16 amino acids. The CDR3 DNA sequence: TGTGCCAGCAGCGACCCGACTAGCCCCCGTGGGGATACGCAGTATTTT. This encodes CASSDPTSPRGDTQYF.

This chain links TRBV12-3 or TRBV12-4 with TRBJ2-2, with 10 bases lining up with TRBD1. J was trimmed by 7 bases and V by 3 bases; bases with no gene match: 5. The length of the CDR3 is 15 residues. CDR3 sequence: CASSFGQGVGGELFF. For the CDR3, the DNA is TGTGCCAGCAGTTTCGGACAGGGGGTCGGCGGGGAGCTGTTTTTT.

J is TRBJ2-2 and V is TRBV6-2 or TRBV6-3; D unclear. Germline lookup yields CDR1 MNHEY and CDR2 SVGEGT. This CDR3 contains 13 residues. Trimming took off 0 bases at V and 13 bases at J, with 12 bases between the two ends. The CDR3: CASSYSDGRWLFF. The CDR3 DNA is TGTGCCAGCAGTTACTCGGACGGACGGTGGCTGTTTTTT.

This clonotype was seen a few times. This sequence joins TRBV24-1 and TRBJ2-3, with TRBD2 as a possible D gene (6 bases). The CDR3 has 16 amino acids. Trimming left V 1 base short and J 2 bases short, with 12 bases between. Germline V gene data show CDR1 as KGHDR and CDR2 as SFDVKD. The CDR3, as DNA: TGTGCCACCAGTGATTTTAGCGGAGCAGACACAGATACGCAGTATTTT. It specifies CATSDFSGADTDTQYF.

V gene TRBV27 combines with J gene TRBJ2-1; no firm D call. The CDR3 totals 14 residues. The germline V gene encodes CDR1 MNHEY and CDR2 SMNVEV (reference sequence). V shed 5 bases and J shed 4 bases, with 12 bases lying between them. The chain's CDR3 is CASSTTILYNEQFF. For the CDR3, the DNA is TGTGCCAGCAGTACTACCATCCTATACAATGAGCAGTTCTTC.

The chain joins TRBV20-1 to TRBJ2-5, with D uncertain. The germline V gene encodes CDR1 DFQATT and CDR2 SNEGSKA (reference sequence). The CDR3 spans 13 residues. Trimming left V 1 base short and J 1 base short, with 7 bases between. DNA for the CDR3: TGCAGTGCTAGAGGACCGAGCCAAGAGACCCAGTACTTC. It encodes CSARGPSQETQYF.

The sample holds a few counts of this clonotype. This chain connects TRBV6-5 to TRBJ1-1; possible D gene TRBD1, 5 bases. Germline assignment: CDR1 MNHEY and CDR2 SVGAGI. CDR3 length: 13 amino acids. Between the trimmed V and J ends, which lost 6 bases and 1 base, there was a span of 9 bases. CDR3 amino acids: CASRRTQNTEAFF. As DNA, the CDR3 is TGTGCCAGCAGGAGGACACAGAACACTGAAGCTTTCTTT.

As for this clonotype: Being one base from a much bigger clone, this may be a read error. V usage is TRBV7-4 and J usage is TRBJ1-5; tentative D call: TRBD1 (6 bases). Germline CDR1 is SGHVT and CDR2 is SQSDAQ. Trimming stripped 5 bases from V and 3 bases from J, with 17 bases between. The CDR3 totals 16 residues. The CDR3 nucleotides are TGTGCCAGCAGCCTCATAGACAGGACGGACAATCAGCCCCAGCATTTT. This gives the protein CASSLIDRTDNQPQHF.

This clonotype was found a few times. The CDR3 DNA follows: TGTGCCAGCAGCCCAGGACCGGGACGATCAGAAAAACTGTTTTTT. Protein: CASSPGPGRSEKLFF. The chain uses TRBV11-2 and TRBJ1-4; a weak D match, TRBD1 (5 bases). V shed 5 bases and J shed 8 bases, with 18 bases lying between them. Germline assignment: CDR1 SGHAT and CDR2 FQNNGV. The CDR3 spans 15 residues.

This clonotype showed up many times. This sequence joins TRBV20-1 and TRBJ1-4; D possibly corresponds to TRBD1 (6 bases). With 1 base removed from V and 11 bases from J, the gap between germline ends came to 11 bases. Germline assignment: CDR1 DFQATT and CDR2 SNEGSKA (reference sequence). The CDR3 loop spans 12 amino acids. CDR3 residues: CSARVGQQKLFF. The CDR3, as DNA: TGCAGTGCTAGAGTTGGACAGCAGAAACTGTTTTTT.